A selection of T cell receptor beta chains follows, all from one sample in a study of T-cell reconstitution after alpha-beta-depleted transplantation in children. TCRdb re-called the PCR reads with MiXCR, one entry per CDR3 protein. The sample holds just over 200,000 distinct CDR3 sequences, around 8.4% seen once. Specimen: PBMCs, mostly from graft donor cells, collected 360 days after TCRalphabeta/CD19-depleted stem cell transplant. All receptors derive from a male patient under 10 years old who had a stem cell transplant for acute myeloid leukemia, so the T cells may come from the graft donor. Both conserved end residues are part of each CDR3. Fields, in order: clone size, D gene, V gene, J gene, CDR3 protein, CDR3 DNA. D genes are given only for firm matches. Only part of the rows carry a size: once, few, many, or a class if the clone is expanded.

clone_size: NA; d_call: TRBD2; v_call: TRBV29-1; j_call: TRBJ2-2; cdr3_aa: CSAEHGGRAGGELFF; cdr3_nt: TGCAGCGCCGAACATGGCGGGAGGGCTGGCGGGGAGCTGTTTTTT
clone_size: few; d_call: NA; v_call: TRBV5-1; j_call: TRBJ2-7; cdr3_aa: CASSLDRAGEQYF; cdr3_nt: TGCGCCAGCAGCTTGGACAGGGCGGGCGAGCAGTACTTC
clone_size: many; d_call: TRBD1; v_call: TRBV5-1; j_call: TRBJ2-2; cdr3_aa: CASSLNPQGPNTGELFF; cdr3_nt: TGCGCCAGCAGCTTGAACCCACAGGGGCCTAACACCGGGGAGCTGTTTTTT
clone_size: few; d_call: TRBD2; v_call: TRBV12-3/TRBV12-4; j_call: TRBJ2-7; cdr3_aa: CASSFLAGDSYEQYF; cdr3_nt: TGTGCCAGCAGTTTTCTAGCGGGAGACTCCTACGAGCAGTACTTC
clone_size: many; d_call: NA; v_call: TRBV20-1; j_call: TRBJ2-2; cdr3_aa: CSARDSYRAAGELFF; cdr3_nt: TGCAGTGCTAGAGATTCCTATAGGGCAGCCGGGGAGCTGTTTTTT
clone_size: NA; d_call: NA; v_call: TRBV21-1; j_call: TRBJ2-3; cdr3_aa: CASSKSDRGTDTQYF; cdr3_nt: TGTGCCAGCAGCAAAAGCGACAGGGGAACAGATACGCAGTATTTT
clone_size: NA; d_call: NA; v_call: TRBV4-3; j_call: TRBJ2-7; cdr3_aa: CASSQDPAVEQYF; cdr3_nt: TGCGCCAGCAGCCAAGATCCAGCGGTCGAGCAGTACTTC
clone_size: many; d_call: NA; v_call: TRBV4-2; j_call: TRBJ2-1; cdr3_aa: CASGVNEQFF; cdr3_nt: TGTGCCAGCGGGGTCAATGAGCAGTTCTTC
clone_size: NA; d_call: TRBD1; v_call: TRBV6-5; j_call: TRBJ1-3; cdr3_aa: CASSYVGQGESTIYF; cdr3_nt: TGTGCCAGCAGTTACGTCGGGCAGGGGGAGAGCACCATATATTTT
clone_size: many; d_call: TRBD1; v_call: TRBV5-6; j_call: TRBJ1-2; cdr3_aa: CASSFQGDYGYTF; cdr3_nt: TGTGCCAGCAGCTTTCAGGGGGACTATGGCTACACCTTC
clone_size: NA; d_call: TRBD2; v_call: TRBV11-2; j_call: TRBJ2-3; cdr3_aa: CASSRIILLAGGRSTDTQYF; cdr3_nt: TGTGCCAGCAGCCGCATTATCTTATTAGCGGGAGGGCGTTCCACAGATACGCAGTATTTT
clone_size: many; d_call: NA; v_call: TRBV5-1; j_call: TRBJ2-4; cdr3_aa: CASSSGLKNIQYF; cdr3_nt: TGCGCCAGCAGCTCCGGACTCAAAAACATTCAGTACTTC
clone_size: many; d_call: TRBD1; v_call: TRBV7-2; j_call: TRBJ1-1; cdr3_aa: CASSLAERQGNTEAFF; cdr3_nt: TGTGCCAGCAGCTTAGCGGAGCGACAGGGGAACACTGAAGCTTTCTTT
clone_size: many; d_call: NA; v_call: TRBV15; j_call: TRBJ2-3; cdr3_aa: CATSRAGFGTDTQYF; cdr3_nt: TGTGCCACCAGCAGAGCTGGGTTTGGAACAGATACGCAGTATTTT
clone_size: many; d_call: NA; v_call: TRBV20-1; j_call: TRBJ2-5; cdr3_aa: CSARGLETQYF; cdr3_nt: TGCAGTGCTAGAGGTTTAGAGACCCAGTACTTC
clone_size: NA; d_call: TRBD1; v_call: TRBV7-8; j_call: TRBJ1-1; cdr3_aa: CASSLNRGGTEAFF; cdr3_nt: TGTGCCAGCAGCTTGAACAGGGGGGGCACTGAAGCTTTCTTT
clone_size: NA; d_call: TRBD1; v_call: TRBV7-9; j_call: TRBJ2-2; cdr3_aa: CASSLARTGSTGELFF; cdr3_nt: TGTGCCAGCAGCTTAGCCCGGACAGGTTCCACCGGGGAGCTGTTTTTT
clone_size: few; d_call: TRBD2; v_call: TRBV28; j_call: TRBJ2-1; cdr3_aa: CASSPGLAGGWDNEQFF; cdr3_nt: TGTGCCAGCAGCCCTGGACTAGCGGGAGGGTGGGACAATGAGCAGTTCTTC